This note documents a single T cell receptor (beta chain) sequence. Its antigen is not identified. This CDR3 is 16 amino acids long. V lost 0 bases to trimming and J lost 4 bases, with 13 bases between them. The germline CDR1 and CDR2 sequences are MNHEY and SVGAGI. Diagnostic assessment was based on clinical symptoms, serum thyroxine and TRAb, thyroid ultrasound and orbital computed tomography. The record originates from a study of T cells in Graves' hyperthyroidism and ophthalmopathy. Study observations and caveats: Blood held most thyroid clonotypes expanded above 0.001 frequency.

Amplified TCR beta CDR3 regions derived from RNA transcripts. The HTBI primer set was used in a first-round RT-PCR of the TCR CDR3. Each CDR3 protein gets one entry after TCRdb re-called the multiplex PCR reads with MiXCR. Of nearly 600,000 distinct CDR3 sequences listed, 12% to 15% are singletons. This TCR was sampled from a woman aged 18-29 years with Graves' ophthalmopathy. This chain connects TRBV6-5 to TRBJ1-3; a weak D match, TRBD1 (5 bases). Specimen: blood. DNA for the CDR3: TGTGCCAGCAGTTACTCGAGGCAGGGCACAGGAAACACCATATATTTT. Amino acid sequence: CASSYSRQGTGNTIYF.